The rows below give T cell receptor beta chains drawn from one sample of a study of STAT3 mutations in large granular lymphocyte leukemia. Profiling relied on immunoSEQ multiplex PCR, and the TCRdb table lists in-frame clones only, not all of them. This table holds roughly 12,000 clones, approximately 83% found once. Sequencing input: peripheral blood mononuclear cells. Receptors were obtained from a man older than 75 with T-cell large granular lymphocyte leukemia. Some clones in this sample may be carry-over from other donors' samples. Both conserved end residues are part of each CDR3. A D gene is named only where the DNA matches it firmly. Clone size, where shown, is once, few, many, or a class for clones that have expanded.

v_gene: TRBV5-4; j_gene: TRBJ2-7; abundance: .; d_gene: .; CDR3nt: TGTGCCAGCAGCCCTCAGCAAACCCAAAGCTCCTACGAGCAGTACTTC; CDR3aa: CASSPQQTQSSYEQYF
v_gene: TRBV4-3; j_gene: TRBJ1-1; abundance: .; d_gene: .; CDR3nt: TGCGCCAGCAGCCAAGACAGGGCGAGTGAAGCTTTCTTT; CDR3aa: CASSQDRASEAFF
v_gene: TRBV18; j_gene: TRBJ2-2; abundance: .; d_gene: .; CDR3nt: TGTGCCAGCTCACCACGGGACAAGAACACCGGGGAGCTGTTTTTT; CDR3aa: CASSPRDKNTGELFF
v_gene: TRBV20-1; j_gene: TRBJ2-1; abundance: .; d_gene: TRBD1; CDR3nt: TGCAGTGCGCGACAGGGGGCGGGACAGTTCTTC; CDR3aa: CSARQGAGQFF
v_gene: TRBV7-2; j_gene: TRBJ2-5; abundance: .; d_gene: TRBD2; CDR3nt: TGTGCCAGCAGCCTCAAGGGACTAGCGGGGCACCAAGAGACCCAGTACTTC; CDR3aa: CASSLKGLAGHQETQYF
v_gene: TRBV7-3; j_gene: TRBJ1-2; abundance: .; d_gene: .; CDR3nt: TGTGCCAGCAGCTTAAAACAGGTGAGCAACTATGGCTACACCTTC; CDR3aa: CASSLKQVSNYGYTF
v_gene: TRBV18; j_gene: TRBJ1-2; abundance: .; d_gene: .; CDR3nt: TGTGCCAGCTCACTTTCAGATAACTATGGCTACACCTTC; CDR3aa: CASSLSDNYGYTF
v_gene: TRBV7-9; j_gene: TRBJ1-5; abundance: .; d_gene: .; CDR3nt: TGTGCCAGCACCCCGGGGGACACTACAGCCAATCAGCCCCAGCATTTT; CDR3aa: CASTPGDTTANQPQHF
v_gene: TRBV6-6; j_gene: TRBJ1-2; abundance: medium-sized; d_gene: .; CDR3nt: TGTGCCAGCGGGCCCGACGGGGGATACTATGGCTACACCTTC; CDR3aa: CASGPDGGYYGYTF
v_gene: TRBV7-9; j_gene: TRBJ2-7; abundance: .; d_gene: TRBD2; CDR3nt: TGTGCCAGCAGCTTACCCCTAGCGGTGCAGTACTTC; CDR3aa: CASSLPLAVQYF
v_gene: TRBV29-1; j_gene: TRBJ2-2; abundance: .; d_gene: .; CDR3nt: TGCAGCGTTGAAGATGAAATCGGGGAGCTGTTTTTT; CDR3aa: CSVEDEIGELFF
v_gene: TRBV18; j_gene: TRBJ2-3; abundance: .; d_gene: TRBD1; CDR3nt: TGTGCCAGCTCACCACAGACAGGGCGACCAGATACGCAGTATTTT; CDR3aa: CASSPQTGRPDTQYF
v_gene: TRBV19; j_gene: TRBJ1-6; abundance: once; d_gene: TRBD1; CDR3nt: TGTGCCAGTAGTTCAGGAGGATCGACAGGGAGGAATTCACCCCTCCACTTT; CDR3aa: CASSSGGSTGRNSPLHF
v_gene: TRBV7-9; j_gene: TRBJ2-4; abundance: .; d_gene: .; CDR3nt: TGTGCCAGCAGCTTAGGTACGGGGGCGAACATTCAGTACTTC; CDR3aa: CASSLGTGANIQYF
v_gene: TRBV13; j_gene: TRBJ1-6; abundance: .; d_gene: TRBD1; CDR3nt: TGTGCCAGCAGCTTAGCCGCGGGGGACAGGGCTAATTCACCCCTCCACTTT; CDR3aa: CASSLAAGDRANSPLHF
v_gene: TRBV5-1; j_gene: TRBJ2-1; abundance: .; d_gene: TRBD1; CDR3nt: TGCGCCAGCAGCCGGGGCCGCATAGGGAGCCGGACAGGCCTATCCTACAATGAGCAGTTCTTC; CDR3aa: CASSRGRIGSRTGLSYNEQFF
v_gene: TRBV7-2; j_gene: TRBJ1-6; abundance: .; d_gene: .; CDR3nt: TGTGCCAGCAGCTTAGGCTCCTATAATTCACCCCTCCACTTT; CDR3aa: CASSLGSYNSPLHF
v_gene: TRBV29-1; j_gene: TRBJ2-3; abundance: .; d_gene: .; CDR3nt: TGCAGCTCCCGACGAGGGGTGGGCACAGATACGCAGTATTTT; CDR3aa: CSSRRGVGTDTQYF
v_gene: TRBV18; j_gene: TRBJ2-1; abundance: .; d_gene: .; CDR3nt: TGTGCCAGCTCACCCCCGGTGGGAGTCAGGTGGAATGAGCAGTTCTTC; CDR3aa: CASSPPVGVRWNEQFF
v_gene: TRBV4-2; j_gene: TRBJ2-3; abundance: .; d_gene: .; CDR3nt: TGTGCCAGCAGCCAAGAAGGGACAACGCAGTATTTT; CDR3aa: CASSQEGTTQYF
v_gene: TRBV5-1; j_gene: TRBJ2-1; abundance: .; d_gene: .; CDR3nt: TGCGCCAGCAGCTTGTCAGGTTCTCTCTACAATGAGCAGTTCTTC; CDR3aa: CASSLSGSLYNEQFF
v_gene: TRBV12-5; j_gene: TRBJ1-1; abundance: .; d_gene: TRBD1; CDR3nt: TGTGCTAGTGGTTTGGACGCCGGGACAGGGGTGAGTGAAGCTTTCTTT; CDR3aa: CASGLDAGTGVSEAFF
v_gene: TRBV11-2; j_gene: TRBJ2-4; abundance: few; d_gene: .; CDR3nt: TGTGCCAGCAGCACCCTCCAGGGACCCGCGGCCAAAAACATTCAGTACTTC; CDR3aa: CASSTLQGPAAKNIQYF
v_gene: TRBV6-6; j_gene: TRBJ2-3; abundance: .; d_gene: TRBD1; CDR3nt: TGTGCCAGCATTTTGACAGGGGGCCCAGATACGCAGTATTTT; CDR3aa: CASILTGGPDTQYF
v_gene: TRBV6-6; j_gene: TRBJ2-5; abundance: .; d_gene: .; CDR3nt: TGTGCCAGCAGTACTCGACAGGAGACCCAGTACTTC; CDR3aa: CASSTRQETQYF
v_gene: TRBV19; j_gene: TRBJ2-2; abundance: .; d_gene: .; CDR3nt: TGTGCCAGTAGTATAGAAGGACTCAAATCCGGAGGTGGCACCGGGGAGCTGTTTTTT; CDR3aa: CASSIEGLKSGGGTGELFF
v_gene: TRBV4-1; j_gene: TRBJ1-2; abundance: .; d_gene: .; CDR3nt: TGCGCCAGCAGCCAAGCGTCGGGGACTTCTAACTATGGCTACACCTTC; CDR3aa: CASSQASGTSNYGYTF
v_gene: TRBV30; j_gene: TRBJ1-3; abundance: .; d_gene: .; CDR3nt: TGTGCCTGGGGTGGGACTGCTGGAAACACCATATATTTT; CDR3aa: CAWGGTAGNTIYF
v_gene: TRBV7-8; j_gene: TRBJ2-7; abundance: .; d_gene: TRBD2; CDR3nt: TGTGCCAGCAGCCCGGTAGCGGGGGGGGGATACGAGCAGTACTTC; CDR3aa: CASSPVAGGGYEQYF
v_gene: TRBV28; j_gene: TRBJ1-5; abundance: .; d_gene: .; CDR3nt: TGTGCCAGCAGCACTCCGGGGACCAATCAGCCCCAGCATTTT; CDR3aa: CASSTPGTNQPQHF
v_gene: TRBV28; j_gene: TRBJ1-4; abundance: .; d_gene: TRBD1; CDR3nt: TGTGCCAGCGGCCAGAGGACAGGGCCTAATGAAAAACTGTTTTTT; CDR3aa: CASGQRTGPNEKLFF
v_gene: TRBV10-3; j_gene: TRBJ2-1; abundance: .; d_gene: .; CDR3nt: TGTGCCATCAGTGAGGGACTTATTACCTACAATGAGCAGTTCTTC; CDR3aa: CAISEGLITYNEQFF
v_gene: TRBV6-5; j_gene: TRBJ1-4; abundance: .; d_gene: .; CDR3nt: TGTGCCAGCAGTTACTCCTGGAGACAGACCAATGAAAAACTGTTTTTT; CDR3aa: CASSYSWRQTNEKLFF
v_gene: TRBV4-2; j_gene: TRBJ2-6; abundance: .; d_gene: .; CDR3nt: TGTGCCAGCAGCCAAGATGGGGGGAGCTTATCTGGGGCCAACGTCCTGACTTTC; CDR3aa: CASSQDGGSLSGANVLTF
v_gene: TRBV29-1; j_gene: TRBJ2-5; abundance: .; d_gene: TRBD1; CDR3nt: TGCAGCGTTGAAGACCCCTGGACAGGGATGGAGACCCAGTACTTC; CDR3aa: CSVEDPWTGMETQYF
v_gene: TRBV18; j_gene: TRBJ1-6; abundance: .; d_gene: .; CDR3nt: TGTGCCAGCTCACCCCTCGCGCAGGGCCATAATTCACCCCTCCACTTT; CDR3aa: CASSPLAQGHNSPLHF
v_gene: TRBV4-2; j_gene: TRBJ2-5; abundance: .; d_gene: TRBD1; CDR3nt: TGTGCCAGCAGCCAACAACAGGGGGCGGGAGAGACCCAGTACTTC; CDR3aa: CASSQQQGAGETQYF
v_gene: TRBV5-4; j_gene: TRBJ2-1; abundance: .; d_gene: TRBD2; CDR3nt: TGTGCCAGCAGCTTAGCGGGGGCCTCTAACAATGAGCAGTTCTTC; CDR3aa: CASSLAGASNNEQFF
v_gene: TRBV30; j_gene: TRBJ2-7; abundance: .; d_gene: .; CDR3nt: TGTGCCTGGACCGCCGGGACGCAGGTCGGGGTGCAGTACTTC; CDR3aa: CAWTAGTQVGVQYF
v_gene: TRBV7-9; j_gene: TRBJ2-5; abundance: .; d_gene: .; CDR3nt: TGTGCCAGCAGCCGAGGACAGCAAGAGACCCAGTACTTC; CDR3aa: CASSRGQQETQYF
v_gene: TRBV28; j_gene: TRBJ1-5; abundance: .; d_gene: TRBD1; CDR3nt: TGTGCCAGCAGACCCCGGGGAGGGGGCGCTTCTCAGCCCCAGCATTTT; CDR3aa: CASRPRGGGASQPQHF
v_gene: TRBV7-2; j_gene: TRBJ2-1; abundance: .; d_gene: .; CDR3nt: TGTGCCAGCAGCTTATCCCGGGGGGCAAACAATGAGCAGTTCTTC; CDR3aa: CASSLSRGANNEQFF
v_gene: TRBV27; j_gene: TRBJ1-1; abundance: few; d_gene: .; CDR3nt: TGTGCCAGCAGTTCGGGGGGTACTGAAGCTTTCTTT; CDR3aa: CASSSGGTEAFF